This note documents a single TCR beta chain sequence. The data belong to a study of blood T cell repertoires in COVID-19. Study as a whole: T cells, B-cell-depleted T cells, or PBMCs provided the cDNA or gDNA that served as material.

Here immunoSEQ multiplex PCR was the method, and the copy in TCRdb shows in-frame clones only, minus some. Altogether under 350,000 clones are present, over 80% being singletons, with the ten largest covering about 4.9%. Germline V gives CDR1 LNHDA, CDR2 SQIVND (reference sequence). V was shortened by 9 bases and J by 2 bases, with 14 bases between the two germline ends. The CDR3 has 14 residues. The sequenced sample consisted of peripheral blood. This sequence was found in a man aged 60-69 years who had recovered from COVID-19. The chain has TRBV19 and TRBJ1-5; D perhaps matches TRBD1 (6 bases). CDR3: CASQRGGGNQPQHF. In nucleotides, the CDR3 is TGTGCCAGCCAAAGGGGGGGAGGCAATCAGCCCCAGCATTTT.